This T cell receptor (beta chain) was identified during a study of blood T cell repertoires in COVID-19. Overall study: In each case, the material was cDNA or gDNA derived from T cells, B-cell-depleted T cells, or PBMCs.

The CDR3 is 15 residues long. Germline V gene sequence: CDR1 MNHEY, CDR2 SVGAGI. V trimming: 6 bases; J trimming: 9 bases; junction bases outside the gene matches: 9. Sequencing used immunoSEQ multiplex PCR; TCRdb keeps in-frame clones, though not all of them. This sample yields around 450,000 clones, of which around nine tenths are seen a single time; about 2.1% belongs to the top ten. The source is a woman in her late teens or twenties with acute COVID-19. This chain uses TRBV6-5 with TRBJ1-6, with 9 bases identical to TRBD1. The sequencing sample was made of PBMCs or T cells enriched from blood (not recorded which). The CDR3 DNA sequence: TGTGCCAGCAGCCCCGGGACAGGGTGGACTTCACCCCTCCACTTT. Encoded protein: CASSPGTGWTSPLHF.